This TCR beta chain comes out of a study of shared clonotypes between healthy human individuals. Study observations and caveats: Non-shared clonotypes showed lower generation probabilities than clonotypes common to all four donors.

Evenly divided among several immunoSEQ plates was the genomic DNA of each subset. This table comes from immunoSEQ multiplex PCR, and its TCRdb copy is limited to in-frame clones, with some not included. Here the sample spans 2 million to 2.5 million clones, 93% being singletons. Remarks on this clone: What it binds is unknown.

Looked up from germline, CDR1 is MDHEN and CDR2 is SYDVKM. The germline V and J ends were trimmed by 2 bases and 11 bases, with 16 bases remaining between them. This CDR3 region has 14 residues. The source of this sequence is a man aged 18 to 29 in good health. Some clones in this sample may be carry-over from other donors' samples. The specimen was naive CD4+ T cells from PBMCs. Indicated subset: CD45RA+ positively selected. The chain has TRBV28 and TRBJ1-5; no clear D gene. CDR3 DNA sequence: TGTGCCAGCAGTTTAGGTCTCTCTGGGGAGGCCCAGCATTTT. It translates to CASSLGLSGEAQHF.